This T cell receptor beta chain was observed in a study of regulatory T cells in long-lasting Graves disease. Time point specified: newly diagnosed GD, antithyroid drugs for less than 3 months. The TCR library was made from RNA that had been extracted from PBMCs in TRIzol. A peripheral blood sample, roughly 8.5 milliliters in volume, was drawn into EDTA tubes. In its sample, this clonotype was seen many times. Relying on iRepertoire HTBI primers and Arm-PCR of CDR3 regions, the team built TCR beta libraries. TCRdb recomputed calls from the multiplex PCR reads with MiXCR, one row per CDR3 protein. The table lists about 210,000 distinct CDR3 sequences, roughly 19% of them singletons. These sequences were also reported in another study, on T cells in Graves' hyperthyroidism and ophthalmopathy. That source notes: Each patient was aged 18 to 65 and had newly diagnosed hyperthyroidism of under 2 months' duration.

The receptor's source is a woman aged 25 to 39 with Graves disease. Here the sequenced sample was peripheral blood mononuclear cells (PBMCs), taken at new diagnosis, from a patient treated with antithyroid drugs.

Written as DNA, the CDR3 is TGTGCCAGCAGTTACGGGACAGGGAGTAAAAACATTCAGTACTTC. This encodes CASSYGTGSKNIQYF. The chain couples TRBV6-9 to TRBJ2-4; the match to TRBD1 covers 9 bases. After removal of 3 bases from V and 4 bases from J, the junction contained 4 bases not matched to a gene. The CDR3 extends over 15 amino acids. Germline CDR1 and CDR2: MNHGY and SVAAGI.